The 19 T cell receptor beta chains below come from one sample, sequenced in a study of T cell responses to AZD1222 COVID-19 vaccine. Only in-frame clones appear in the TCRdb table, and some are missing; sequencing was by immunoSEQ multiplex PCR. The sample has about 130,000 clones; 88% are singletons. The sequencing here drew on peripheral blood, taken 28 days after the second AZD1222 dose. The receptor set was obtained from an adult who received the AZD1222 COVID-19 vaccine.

In DNA, the CDR3 is TGTGCCAGCAGACCGGGACAGGGAGAATTAGGGGAGCTGTTTTTT. Encoded protein: CASRPGQGELGELFF. The V call is TRBV7-4, the J call TRBJ2-2, with TRBD1 identical over 9 bases. The CDR3 contains 15 residues. Germline V lookup: CDR1 SGHVT, CDR2 SQSDAQ. V was pared by 6 bases and J by 8 bases, with 10 bases of the junction left unmatched.

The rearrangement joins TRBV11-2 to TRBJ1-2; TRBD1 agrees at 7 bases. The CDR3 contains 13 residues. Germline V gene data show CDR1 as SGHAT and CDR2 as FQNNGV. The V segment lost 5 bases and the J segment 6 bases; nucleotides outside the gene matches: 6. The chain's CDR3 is CASSNQGGDGYTF. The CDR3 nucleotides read TGTGCCAGCAGCAATCAGGGGGGGGATGGCTACACCTTC.

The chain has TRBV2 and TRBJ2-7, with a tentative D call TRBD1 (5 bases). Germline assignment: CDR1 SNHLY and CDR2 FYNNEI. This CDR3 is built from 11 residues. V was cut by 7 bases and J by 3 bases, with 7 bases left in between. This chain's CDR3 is CASMGRYEQYF. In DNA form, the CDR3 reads TGTGCCAGCATGGGGCGCTACGAGCAGTACTTC.

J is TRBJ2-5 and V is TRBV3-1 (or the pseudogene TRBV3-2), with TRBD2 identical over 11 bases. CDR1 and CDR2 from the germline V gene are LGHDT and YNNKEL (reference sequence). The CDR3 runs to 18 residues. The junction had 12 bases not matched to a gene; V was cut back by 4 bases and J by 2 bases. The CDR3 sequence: CASSLFRTSGLPQETQYF. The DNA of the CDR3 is TGTGCCAGCAGCCTCTTCAGGACTAGCGGGCTGCCGCAAGAGACCCAGTACTTC.

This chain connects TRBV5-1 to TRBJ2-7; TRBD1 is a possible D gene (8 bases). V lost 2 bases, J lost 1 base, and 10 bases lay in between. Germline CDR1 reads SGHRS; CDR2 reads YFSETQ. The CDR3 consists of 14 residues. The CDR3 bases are TGCGCCAGCAGCTTACAGGGGGGGTCCTACGAGCAGTACTTC. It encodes CASSLQGGSYEQYF.

CDR3 amino acids: CASSYWVGSYNEQFF. The CDR3 region has the DNA TGTGCCAGCAGTTACTGGGTAGGGTCCTACAATGAGCAGTTCTTC. The chain is built from TRBV6-5 and TRBJ2-1; D unresolved. V dropped 1 base and J dropped 1 base, with 8 bases sitting between them. The CDR3 totals 15 residues. Germline V gives CDR1 MNHEY, CDR2 SVGAGI.

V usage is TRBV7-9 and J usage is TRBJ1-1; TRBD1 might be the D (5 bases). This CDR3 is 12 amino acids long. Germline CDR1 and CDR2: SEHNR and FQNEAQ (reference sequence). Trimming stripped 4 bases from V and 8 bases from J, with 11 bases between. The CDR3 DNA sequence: TGTGCCAGCAGCTCGGGGGACGTCGAAGCTTTCTTT. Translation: CASSSGDVEAFF.

The CDR3: CASSFGQPGGTQYF. The CDR3 DNA sequence: TGTGCCAGCAGTTTCGGACAGCCGGGGGGTACGCAGTATTTT. This chain links TRBV28 with TRBJ2-3, with a weak D call TRBD2 (7 bases). Germline V gene data show CDR1 as MDHEN and CDR2 as SYDVKM. V lost 3 bases, J lost 8 bases, and 15 bases lay in between. The CDR3 spans 14 residues.

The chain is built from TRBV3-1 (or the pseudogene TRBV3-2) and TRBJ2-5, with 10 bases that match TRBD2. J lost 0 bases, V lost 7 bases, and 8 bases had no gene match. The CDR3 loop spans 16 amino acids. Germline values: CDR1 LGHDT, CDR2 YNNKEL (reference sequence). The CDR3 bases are TGTGCCAGCACCCATTGGACTAGCGGCAACCAAGAGACCCAGTACTTC. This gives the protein CASTHWTSGNQETQYF.

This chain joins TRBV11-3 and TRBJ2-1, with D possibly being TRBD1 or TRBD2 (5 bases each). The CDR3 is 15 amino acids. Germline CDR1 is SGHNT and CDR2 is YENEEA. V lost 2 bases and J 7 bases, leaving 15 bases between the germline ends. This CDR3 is CASSLRDLYGNEQFF. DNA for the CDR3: TGTGCCAGCAGCTTAAGGGACCTCTACGGGAATGAGCAGTTCTTC.

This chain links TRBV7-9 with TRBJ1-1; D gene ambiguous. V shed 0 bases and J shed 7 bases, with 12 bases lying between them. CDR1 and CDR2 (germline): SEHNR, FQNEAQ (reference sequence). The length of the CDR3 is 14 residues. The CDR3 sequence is CASSLAPVTGEAFF. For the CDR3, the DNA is TGTGCCAGCAGCTTAGCTCCGGTCACGGGTGAAGCTTTCTTT.

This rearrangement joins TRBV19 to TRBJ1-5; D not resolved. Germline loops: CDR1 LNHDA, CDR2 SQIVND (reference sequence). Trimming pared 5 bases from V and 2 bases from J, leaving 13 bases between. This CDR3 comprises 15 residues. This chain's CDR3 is CASSPRTGGNQPQHF. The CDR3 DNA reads TGTGCCAGTAGTCCCCGGACGGGTGGCAATCAGCCCCAGCATTTT.

CDR3 region: CASRTVPYSNQPQHF. In DNA, the CDR3 is TGTGCCAGCAGGACAGTTCCCTATAGCAATCAGCCCCAGCATTTT. J is TRBJ1-5 and V is TRBV6-5; D might be TRBD1 (5 bases). V gave up 6 bases and J gave up 0 bases, with 12 bases separating them. Germline V CDR1 and CDR2: MNHEY, SVGAGI. The length of the CDR3 is 15 residues.

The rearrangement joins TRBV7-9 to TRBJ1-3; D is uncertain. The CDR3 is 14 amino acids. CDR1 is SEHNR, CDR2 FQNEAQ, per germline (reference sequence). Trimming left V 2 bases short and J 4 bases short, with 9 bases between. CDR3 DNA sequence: TGTGCCAGCAGCTTAATAGGAGCCGGAAACACCATATATTTT. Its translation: CASSLIGAGNTIYF.

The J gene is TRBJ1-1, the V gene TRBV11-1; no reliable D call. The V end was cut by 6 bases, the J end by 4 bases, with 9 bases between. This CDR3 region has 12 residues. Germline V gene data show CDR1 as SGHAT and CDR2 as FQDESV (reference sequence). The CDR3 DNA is TGTGCCAGCAGTCAGACTGCCACTGAAGCTTTCTTT. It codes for CASSQTATEAFF.

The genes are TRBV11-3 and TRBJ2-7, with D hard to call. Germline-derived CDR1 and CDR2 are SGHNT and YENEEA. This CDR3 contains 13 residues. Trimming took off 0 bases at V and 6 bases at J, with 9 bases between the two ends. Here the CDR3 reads CASSLESSGEQYF. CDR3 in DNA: TGTGCCAGCAGCTTAGAGTCTAGTGGCGAGCAGTACTTC.

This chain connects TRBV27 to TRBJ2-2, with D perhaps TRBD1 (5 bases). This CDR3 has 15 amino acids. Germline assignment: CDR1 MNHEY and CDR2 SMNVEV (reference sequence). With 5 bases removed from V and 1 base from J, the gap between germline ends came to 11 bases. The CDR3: CASSLSRVNTGELFF. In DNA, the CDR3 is TGTGCCAGCAGTCTTTCCAGGGTGAACACCGGGGAGCTGTTTTTT.

The CDR3: CASSIGESYGNYEQYF. DNA of the CDR3: TGTGCCAGTAGTATTGGGGAGTCTTACGGTAACTACGAGCAGTACTTC. V is TRBV19 and J is TRBJ2-7; tentatively, D is TRBD2 (5 bases). CDR3 length equals 16 residues. Trimming left V 3 bases short and J 3 bases short, with 18 bases between. Germline V lookup: CDR1 LNHDA, CDR2 SQIVND (reference sequence).

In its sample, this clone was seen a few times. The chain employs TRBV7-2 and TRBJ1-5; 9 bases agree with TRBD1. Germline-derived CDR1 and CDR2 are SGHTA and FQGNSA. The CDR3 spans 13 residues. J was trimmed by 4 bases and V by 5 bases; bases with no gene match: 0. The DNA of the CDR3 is TGTGCCAGCAGCGGGACAGGGAATCAGCCCCAGCATTTT. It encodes CASSGTGNQPQHF.